The 5 T cell receptor beta chains presented below share a single source sample, sequenced in a study of T cell responses to AZD1222 COVID-19 vaccine. Measured with immunoSEQ multiplex PCR; TCRdb has only the in-frame clones, and not every one. The table has some 180,000 clones, around nine tenths seen once. Material: peripheral blood, obtained on day 0 of AZD1222 vaccination. The receptors shown here come from an adult in good health.

This clone was picked up one time. The rearrangement joins TRBV7-3 to TRBJ2-1, with D tentatively TRBD2 (5 bases). V was clipped by 0 bases and J by 5 bases, with 8 bases between them. This CDR3 has 14 residues. CDR1 is SGHTA, CDR2 FQGTGA, per germline. The CDR3 region is CASSLTRANNEQFF. In DNA form, the CDR3 reads TGTGCCAGCAGCTTAACGAGGGCCAACAATGAGCAGTTCTTC.

This chain's CDR3 is CATSRPPGQGGDEQYF. CDR3 sequence (DNA): TGTGCCACCAGCAGACCTCCCGGACAGGGGGGAGACGAGCAGTACTTC. The chain combines TRBV15 with TRBJ2-7, with TRBD1 matching over 10 bases. The CDR3 consists of 16 residues. J lost 5 bases, V lost 2 bases, and 9 bases had no gene match. Germline CDR1 and CDR2: LNHNV and YYDKDF (reference sequence).

The rearrangement uses TRBV13 and TRBJ2-1, with D perhaps being TRBD1 or TRBD2 (5 bases each). The CDR3 is 17 residues long. Germline V gives CDR1 PRHDT, CDR2 FYEKMQ (reference sequence). V gave up 4 bases and J gave up 2 bases, with 18 bases separating them. The DNA of the CDR3 is TGTGCCAGCAGCTCTCGGGGTCGGGACGGACCCTACAATGAGCAGTTCTTC. It is translated as CASSSRGRDGPYNEQFF.

This rearrangement joins TRBV11-2 to TRBJ2-7, with TRBD1 matching over 12 bases. V shed 5 bases and J 7 bases; nucleotides not matched to a gene: 12. Germline V CDR1 and CDR2: SGHAT, FQNNGV. CDR3 length equals 16 residues. The CDR3 loop reads CASSLRAGTGGKEQYF. The CDR3 DNA follows: TGTGCCAGCAGCCTAAGAGCCGGGACAGGGGGCAAGGAGCAGTACTTC.

This sequence joins TRBV10-2 and TRBJ1-5; D unresolved. The CDR3 totals 12 residues. Trimming took 8 bases from V and 4 from J, leaving 9 bases between them. CDR1 is WSHSY and CDR2 is SAAADI in the germline V gene. The CDR3 nucleotides read TGCGCCAGCGGGTACAATAATCAGCCCCAGCATTTT. Its protein is CASGYNNQPQHF.